These 18 T cell receptor beta chains came from one sample sequenced in a study of technical replicates of blood from several donors (dated by TCRdb to the late 2010s). Libraries were constructed by the immunoSEQ multiplex PCR assay. The source is immuneACCESS, and TCRdb retained only in-frame sequences with V and J called. Part of the clones is not carried over; for the studies checked, unresolved V genes explain less than half of this, and the remainder is unexplained. The sample profile shows fewer than 90,000 clones; approximately 96% of them were found once. The top ten constitute approximately 0.2% of the sample. The specimen sequenced was T cells isolated from PBMCs. The receptor set was obtained from a human donor in good health.

V and J are TRBV2 and TRBJ2-1, with D possibly being TRBD1 (8 bases). CDR1 SNHLY and CDR2 FYNNEI come from the germline V gene. The CDR3 covers 15 residues. V lost 7 bases to trimming and J lost 4 bases, with 17 bases between them. CDR3 sequence reads: CASTFGGTGYNEQFF. The CDR3 DNA follows: TGTGCCAGCACCTTCGGGGGGACAGGATACAATGAGCAGTTCTTC.

The chain is built from TRBV7-2 and TRBJ2-7, with 10 bases aligning to TRBD2. Per the germline V gene, CDR1 is SGHTA and CDR2 is FQGNSA. V was clipped by 3 bases and J by 2 bases; unmatched bases: 4. The CDR3 covers 15 residues. CDR3 sequence reads: CASSFTSGMAYEQYF. The DNA of the CDR3 is TGTGCCAGCAGCTTCACTAGCGGGATGGCCTACGAGCAGTACTTC.

The chain couples TRBV9 to TRBJ2-1; D is unclear. V was shortened by 0 bases and J by 7 bases, with 8 bases between the two germline ends. The germline gives CDR1 SGDLS, CDR2 YYNGEE. The CDR3 sequence is 13 residues long. The CDR3 nucleotides are TGTGCCAGCAGCGTAGGTGGGCTAAATGAGCAGTTCTTC. Translated: CASSVGGLNEQFF.

The CDR3 DNA is TGCGCCAGCAGTGAGTCGAAAAAAGCCACTGAAGCTTTCTTT. Translation gives CASSESKKATEAFF. The V and J genes are TRBV10-1 and TRBJ1-1; D not certain. The length of the CDR3 is 14 residues. Germline loops: CDR1 WNHNN, CDR2 SYGVQD (reference sequence). V lost 0 bases and J 4 bases, leaving 9 bases between the germline ends.

V and J are TRBV11-2 and TRBJ2-7, with D hard to call. Germline CDR1 is SGHAT and CDR2 is FQNNGV. The CDR3 totals 13 residues. V shed 1 base and J shed 6 bases, with 10 bases lying between them. The CDR3 here is CASSLVPGSEQYF. The CDR3, as DNA: TGTGCCAGCAGCTTAGTTCCAGGAAGCGAGCAGTACTTC.

The CDR3 DNA reads as TGTGCCAGCAGTGAGACGGGACAGCTCTATGGCTACACCTTC. It encodes CASSETGQLYGYTF. The genes are TRBV2 and TRBJ1-2; 7 positions agree with TRBD1. Looked up from germline, CDR1 is SNHLY and CDR2 is FYNNEI. J lost 4 bases, V lost 3 bases, and 5 bases had no gene match. This CDR3 is built from 14 residues.

The chain is built from TRBV19 and TRBJ2-7; possible D gene TRBD2, 6 bases. Germline CDR1 reads LNHDA; CDR2 reads SQIVND (reference sequence). Trimming stripped 3 bases from V and 4 bases from J, with 13 bases between. This CDR3 spans 14 amino acids. CDR3 DNA sequence: TGTGCCAGTAGTATGGCGGCGGGGAGATACGAGCAGTACTTC. The encoded protein is CASSMAAGRYEQYF.

This chain links TRBV28 with TRBJ2-7; 8 positions agree with TRBD2. The junction had 7 bases not matched to a gene; V was cut back by 3 bases and J by 0 bases. This CDR3 spans 16 amino acids. CDR1 and CDR2 from the germline V gene are MDHEN and SYDVKM. CDR3 sequence: CASSFGLAGNSYEQYF. Here the CDR3 DNA reads TGTGCCAGCAGTTTTGGCCTAGCGGGCAACTCCTACGAGCAGTACTTC.

This chain connects TRBV5-1 to TRBJ1-4; possible D gene TRBD1, 6 bases. The germline V gene encodes CDR1 SGHRS and CDR2 YFSETQ. The CDR3 has 14 residues. V dropped 1 base and J dropped 7 bases, with 11 bases sitting between them. CDR3 DNA sequence: TGCGCCAGCAGCTTGTCAGGGGACCGTGAAAAACTGTTTTTT. Translating it yields CASSLSGDREKLFF. The full variable domain, rest sourced from reference TRBV5-1 and TRBJ1-4, is KAGVTQTPRYLIKTRGQQVTLSCSPISGHRSVSWYQQTPGQGLQFLFEYFSETQRNKGNFPGRFSGRQFSNSRSEMNVSTLELGDSALYLCASSLSGDREKLFFGSGTQLSVL.

This clone has a handful of counts. The genes are TRBV13 and TRBJ1-2, with 10 bases matching TRBD1. With V trimmed by 5 bases and J by 4 bases, 7 bases remained unmatched. Germline assignment: CDR1 PRHDT and CDR2 FYEKMQ (reference sequence). The CDR3 sequence is 15 residues long. The CDR3: CASSRGDRGSYGYTF. In nucleotides, the CDR3 is TGTGCCAGCAGCCGAGGGGACAGGGGAAGCTATGGCTACACCTTC.

V gene TRBV10-1 combines with J gene TRBJ2-3; perhaps TRBD2 as D (5 bases). Germline CDR1 is WNHNN and CDR2 is SYGVQD (reference sequence). The CDR3 loop spans 17 amino acids. Between the trimmed V and J ends, which lost 2 bases and 5 bases, there was a span of 20 bases. The CDR3 region has the DNA TGCGCCAGCAGTGAGCCTGGCGGCGGGCTAGCAGTAGATACGCAGTATTTT. Amino acids: CASSEPGGGLAVDTQYF.

The V call is TRBV19, the J call TRBJ2-7; tentatively, D is TRBD2 (6 bases). The germline CDR1 and CDR2 sequences are LNHDA and SQIVND (reference sequence). The CDR3 is made up of 14 amino acids. The V gene lost 3 bases and the J gene lost 0 bases, with 9 bases spanning the gap. Written as DNA, the CDR3 is TGTGCCAGTAGTATCCTCGGGAGCTCCTACGAGCAGTACTTC. It specifies CASSILGSSYEQYF. The full variable domain, completed using reference TRBV19 and TRBJ2-7, is DGGITQSPKYLFRKEGQNVTLSCEQNLNHDAMYWYRQDPGQGLRLIYYSQIVNDFQKGDIAEGYSVSREKKESFPLTVTSAQKNPTAFYLCASSILGSSYEQYFGPGTRLTVT.

The rearrangement links TRBV29-1 to TRBJ1-5; TRBD1 is a possible D gene (5 bases). From germline, CDR1 is SQVTM and CDR2 ANQGSEA. Trimming shortened V by 4 bases and J by 3 bases, and 16 bases separated the two germline ends. The CDR3 spans 15 residues. The CDR3 reads CSVGGTGDTNQPQHF. CDR3 nucleotides: TGCAGCGTTGGCGGGACGGGAGACACCAATCAGCCCCAGCATTTT. Full variable domain (missing parts from reference TRBV29-1 and TRBJ1-5): SAVISQKPSRDICQRGTSLTIQCQVDSQVTMMFWYRQQPGQSLTLIATANQGSEATYESGFVIDKFPISRPNLTFSTLTVSNMSPEDSSIYLCSVGGTGDTNQPQHFGDGTRLSIL.

This chain uses TRBV5-4 with TRBJ2-1, with TRBD1 matching 8 bases. V was clipped by 0 bases and J by 10 bases; unmatched bases: 6. The CDR3 totals 14 residues. CDR1 and CDR2 from the germline V gene are SGHNT and YYREEE (reference sequence). The CDR3, as DNA: TGTGCCAGCAGCTTGGAACAGGGGGGCTGGGAGCAGTTCTTC. It is translated as CASSLEQGGWEQFF.

The CDR3 DNA is TGTGCCAGCAGCCACCTCGGGGCGGGAGAACTCCACGAGCAGTACTTC. Residues: CASSHLGAGELHEQYF. This rearrangement joins TRBV11-1 to TRBJ2-7; 7 bases line up with TRBD2. Germline CDR1 SGHAT, CDR2 FQDESV (reference sequence). There are 16 residues in the CDR3. The junction had 15 bases not matched to a gene; V was cut back by 5 bases and J by 5 bases.

This sequence joins TRBV19 and TRBJ2-6; 8 bases map to TRBD1. This CDR3 spans 18 amino acids. Per germline, CDR1 LNHDA and CDR2 SQIVND (reference sequence). Unmatched junction bases numbered 10, after V lost 4 bases and J lost 2 bases. The CDR3 region has the DNA TGTGCCAGTAGTAATATCGCAGGGGGCTTGGCTGGGGCCAACGTCCTGACTTTC. Protein: CASSNIAGGLAGANVLTF. The complete variable domain, with remaining parts taken from reference TRBV19 and TRBJ2-6, reads DGGITQSPKYLFRKEGQNVTLSCEQNLNHDAMYWYRQDPGQGLRLIYYSQIVNDFQKGDIAEGYSVSREKKESFPLTVTSAQKNPTAFYLCASSNIAGGLAGANVLTFGAGSRLTVL.

The chain has TRBV28 and TRBJ2-7, with TRBD2 matching 14 bases. The CDR3 length is 18 residues. In germline, CDR1 is MDHEN, CDR2 SYDVKM. J gave up 4 bases and V 5 bases, and 13 bases lay outside the gene matches. For the CDR3, the DNA is TGTGCCAGCAGTGGACACCCGGGAGGACTAGCGGGAGGATACGAGCAGTACTTC. Residues: CASSGHPGGLAGGYEQYF.

The chain employs TRBV28 and TRBJ2-5; unclear D gene. The ends were cut back, 3 bases at V and 2 bases at J, with 13 bases in the middle. The germline V gene encodes CDR1 MDHEN and CDR2 SYDVKM. The CDR3 is made up of 15 amino acids. CDR3 sequence: CASSFSGSTQETQYF. CDR3 nucleotide sequence: TGTGCCAGCAGTTTTAGTGGTAGCACACAAGAGACCCAGTACTTC.